This TCR beta chain emerged from a study of cytotoxic CD8 clonotypes in ibrutinib-treated CLL. Study-level information: Within the patient group, about a dozen were relapsed/refractory and some 16 treatment-naive, and some 17 were IGHV unmutated.

Assay: immunoSEQ multiplex PCR; the TCRdb copy retains only in-frame clones and omits some. The repertoire holds 25,000 to 30,000 clones, with approximately 57% as singletons. CDR3 length equals 15 residues. V shed 4 bases and J shed 8 bases, with 18 bases lying between them. Per germline, CDR1 SGHRS and CDR2 YFSETQ. The sequences come from PBMCs, collected before ibrutinib treatment. The receptor was derived from a human donor with chronic lymphocytic leukemia. The V gene is TRBV5-1, the J gene TRBJ1-4; D may be TRBD1 (6 bases). The DNA for the CDR3 is TGCGCCAGCAGCGGGCGACCAGGGGTAGGGGAAAAACTGTTTTTT. This sequence encodes CASSGRPGVGEKLFF.